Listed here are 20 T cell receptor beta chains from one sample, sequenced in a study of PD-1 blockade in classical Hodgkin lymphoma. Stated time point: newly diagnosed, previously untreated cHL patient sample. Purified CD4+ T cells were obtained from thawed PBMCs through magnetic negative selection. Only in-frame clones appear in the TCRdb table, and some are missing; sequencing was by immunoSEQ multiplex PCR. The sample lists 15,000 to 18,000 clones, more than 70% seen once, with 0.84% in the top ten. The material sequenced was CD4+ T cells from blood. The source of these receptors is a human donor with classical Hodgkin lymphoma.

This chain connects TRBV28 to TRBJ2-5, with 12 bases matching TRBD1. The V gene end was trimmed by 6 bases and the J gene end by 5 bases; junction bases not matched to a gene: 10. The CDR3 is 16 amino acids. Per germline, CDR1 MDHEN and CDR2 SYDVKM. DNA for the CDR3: TGTGCCAGCAGCCCAGACGGGACAGGGGGCGAGGAGACCCAGTACTTC. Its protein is CASSPDGTGGEETQYF.

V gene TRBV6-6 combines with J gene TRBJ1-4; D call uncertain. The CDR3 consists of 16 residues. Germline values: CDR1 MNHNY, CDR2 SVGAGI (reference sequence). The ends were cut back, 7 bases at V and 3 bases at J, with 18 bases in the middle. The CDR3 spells CASKGREAWANEKLFF. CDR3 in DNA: TGTGCCAGCAAAGGGAGAGAGGCGTGGGCTAATGAAAAACTGTTTTTT.

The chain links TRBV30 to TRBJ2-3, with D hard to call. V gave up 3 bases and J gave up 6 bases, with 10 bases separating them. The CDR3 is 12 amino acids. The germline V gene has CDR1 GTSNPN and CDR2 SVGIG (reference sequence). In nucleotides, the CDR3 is TGTGCCTGGAGCCTAGGACGGGATACGCAGTATTTT. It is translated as CAWSLGRDTQYF.

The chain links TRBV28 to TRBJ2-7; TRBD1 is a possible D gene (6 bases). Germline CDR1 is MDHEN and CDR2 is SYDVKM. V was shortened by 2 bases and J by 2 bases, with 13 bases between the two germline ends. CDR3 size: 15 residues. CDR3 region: CASSLRQVGAYEQYF. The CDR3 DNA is TGTGCCAGCAGTTTAAGACAGGTGGGAGCCTACGAGCAGTACTTC.

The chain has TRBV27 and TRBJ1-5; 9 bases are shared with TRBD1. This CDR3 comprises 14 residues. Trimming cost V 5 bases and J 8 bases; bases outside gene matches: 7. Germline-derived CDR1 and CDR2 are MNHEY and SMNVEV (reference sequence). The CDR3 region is CASSTDRGGKPQHF. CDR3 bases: TGTGCCAGCAGTACAGACAGGGGGGGAAAGCCCCAGCATTTT.

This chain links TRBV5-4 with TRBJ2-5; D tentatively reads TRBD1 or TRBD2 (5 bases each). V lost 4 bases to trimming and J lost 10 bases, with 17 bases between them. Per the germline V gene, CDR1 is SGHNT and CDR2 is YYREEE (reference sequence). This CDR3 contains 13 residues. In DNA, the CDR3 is TGTGCCAGCAGCGCGGCCGGGACGCCGGACCAGTACTTC. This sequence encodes CASSAAGTPDQYF.

Here the CDR3 DNA reads TGCGCCAGCAGCCAAGATTTAACGTCACCCCTCCACTTT. This sequence encodes CASSQDLTSPLHF. This chain joins TRBV4-3 and TRBJ1-6; D gene uncertain. This CDR3 contains 13 residues. Germline-derived CDR1 and CDR2 are LGHNA and YSLEER. V was shortened by 0 bases and J by 10 bases, with 7 bases between the two germline ends.

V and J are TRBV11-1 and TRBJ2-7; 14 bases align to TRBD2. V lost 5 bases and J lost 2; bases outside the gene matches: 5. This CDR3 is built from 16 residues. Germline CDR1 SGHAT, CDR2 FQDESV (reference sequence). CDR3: CASSQGLAGVAYEQYF. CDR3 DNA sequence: TGTGCCAGCAGCCAGGGACTAGCGGGAGTAGCCTACGAGCAGTACTTC.

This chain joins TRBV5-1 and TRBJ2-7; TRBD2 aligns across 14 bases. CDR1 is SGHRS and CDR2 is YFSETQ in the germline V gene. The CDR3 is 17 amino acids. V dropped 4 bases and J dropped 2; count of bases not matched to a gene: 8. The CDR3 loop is CASSPGTSGRKAYEQYF. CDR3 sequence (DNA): TGCGCCAGCAGCCCAGGGACTAGCGGGAGAAAGGCCTACGAGCAGTACTTC. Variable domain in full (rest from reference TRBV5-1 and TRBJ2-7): KAGVTQTPRYLIKTRGQQVTLSCSPISGHRSVSWYQQTPGQGLQFLFEYFSETQRNKGNFPGRFSGRQFSNSRSEMNVSTLELGDSALYLCASSPGTSGRKAYEQYFGPGTRLTVT.

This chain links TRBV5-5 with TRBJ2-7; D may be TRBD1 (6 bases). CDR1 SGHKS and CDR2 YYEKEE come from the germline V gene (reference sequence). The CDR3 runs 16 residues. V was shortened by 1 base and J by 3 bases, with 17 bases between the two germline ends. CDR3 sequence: CASSLQGRGRFYEQYF. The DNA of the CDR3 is TGTGCCAGCAGCTTGCAAGGCAGGGGAAGATTCTACGAGCAGTACTTC.

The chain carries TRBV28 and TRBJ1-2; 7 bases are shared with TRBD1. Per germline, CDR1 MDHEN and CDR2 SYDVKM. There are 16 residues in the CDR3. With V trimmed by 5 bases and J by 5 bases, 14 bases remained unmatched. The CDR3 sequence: CASSTPGTATFYGYTF. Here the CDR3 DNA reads TGTGCCAGCAGTACACCGGGGACAGCAACTTTTTATGGCTACACCTTC.

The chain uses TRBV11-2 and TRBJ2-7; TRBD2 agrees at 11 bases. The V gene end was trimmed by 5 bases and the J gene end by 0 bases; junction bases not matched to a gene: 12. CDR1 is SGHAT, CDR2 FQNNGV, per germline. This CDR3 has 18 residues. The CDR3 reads CASSHRSGRAGTSYEQYF. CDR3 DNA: TGTGCCAGCAGCCATCGTAGCGGGAGGGCCGGTACCTCCTACGAGCAGTACTTC.

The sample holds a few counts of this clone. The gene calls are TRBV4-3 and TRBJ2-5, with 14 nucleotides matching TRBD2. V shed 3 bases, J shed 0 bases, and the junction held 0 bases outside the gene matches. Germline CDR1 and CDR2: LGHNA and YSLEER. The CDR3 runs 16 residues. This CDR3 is CASSQGLAGDQETQYF. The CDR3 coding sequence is TGCGCCAGCAGCCAGGGACTAGCGGGAGACCAAGAGACCCAGTACTTC.

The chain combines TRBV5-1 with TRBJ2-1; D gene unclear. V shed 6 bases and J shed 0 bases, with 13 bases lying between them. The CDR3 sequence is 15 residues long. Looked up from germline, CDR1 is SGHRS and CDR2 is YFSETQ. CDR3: CASTGLSSSYNEQFF. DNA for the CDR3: TGCGCCAGCACCGGGCTTTCGAGCTCCTACAATGAGCAGTTCTTC.

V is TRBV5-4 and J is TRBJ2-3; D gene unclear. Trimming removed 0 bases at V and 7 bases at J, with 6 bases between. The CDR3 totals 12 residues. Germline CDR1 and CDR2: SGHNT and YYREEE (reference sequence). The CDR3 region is CASSLEGYTQYF. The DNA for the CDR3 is TGTGCCAGCAGCTTGGAGGGTTATACGCAGTATTTT.

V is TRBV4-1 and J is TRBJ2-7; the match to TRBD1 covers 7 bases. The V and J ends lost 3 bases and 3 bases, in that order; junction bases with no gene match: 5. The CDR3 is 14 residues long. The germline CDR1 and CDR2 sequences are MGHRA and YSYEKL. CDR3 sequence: CASSQTGLSYEQYF. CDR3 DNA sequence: TGCGCCAGCAGCCAGACAGGGCTCAGCTACGAGCAGTACTTC.

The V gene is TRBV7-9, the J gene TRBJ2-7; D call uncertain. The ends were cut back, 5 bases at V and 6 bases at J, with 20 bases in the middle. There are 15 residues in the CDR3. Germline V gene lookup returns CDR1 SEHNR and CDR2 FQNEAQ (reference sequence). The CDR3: CASSPSGLMPTEQYF. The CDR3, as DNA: TGTGCCAGCAGCCCCTCTGGCCTTATGCCCACCGAGCAGTACTTC.

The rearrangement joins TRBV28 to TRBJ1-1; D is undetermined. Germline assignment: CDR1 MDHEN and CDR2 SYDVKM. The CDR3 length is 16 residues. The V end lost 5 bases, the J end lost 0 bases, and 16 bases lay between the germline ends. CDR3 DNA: TGTGCCAGCAGTCCTGCCGGGATGCACATGAACACTGAAGCTTTCTTT. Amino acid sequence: CASSPAGMHMNTEAFF.

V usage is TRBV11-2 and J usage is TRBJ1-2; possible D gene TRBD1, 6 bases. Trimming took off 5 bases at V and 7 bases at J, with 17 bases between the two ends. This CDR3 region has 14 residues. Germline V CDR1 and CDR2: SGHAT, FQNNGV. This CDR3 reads CASSPGVGGFGYTF. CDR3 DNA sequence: TGTGCCAGCAGCCCCGGCGTTGGGGGCTTTGGCTACACCTTC.

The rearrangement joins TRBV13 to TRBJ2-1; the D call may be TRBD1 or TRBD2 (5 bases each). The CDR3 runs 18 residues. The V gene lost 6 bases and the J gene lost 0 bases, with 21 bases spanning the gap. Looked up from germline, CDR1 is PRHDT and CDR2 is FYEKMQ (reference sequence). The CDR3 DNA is TGTGCCAGCAGTATCGGGGCGAATTTAGTTTACTCCTACAATGAGCAGTTCTTC. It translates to CASSIGANLVYSYNEQFF.